This T cell receptor (beta chain) was captured in a study of tumor and adjacent non-tumor tissue in lung cancer. No cell sorting was done before RNA was extracted from the tissue. The CDR3 loop spans 13 amino acids. CDR1 and CDR2 (germline): ENHRY, SYGVKD. A modified ARM-PCR protocol with three rounds of nested PCR amplified TCRbeta. MiXCR, run by TCRdb on the multiplex PCR reads, gives a single entry per CDR3 protein. The sample contains about 75,000 distinct CDR3 sequences, around 77% of which appear only once. A word on this clonotype: Relative to the germline gene, one junction end is altered; a read error may explain this.

The chain links TRBV10-3 to TRBJ2-2; maybe TRBD2 (5 bases). The receptor was derived from a woman aged 50 to 65 with non-small cell lung cancer. Sequenced material: lung tumor tissue. CDR3 in amino acids: CAISGPNTGELFF. CDR3 sequence (DNA): TGTGCCATCAGTGGGCCGAACACCGGGGAGTTGTTTTTT.